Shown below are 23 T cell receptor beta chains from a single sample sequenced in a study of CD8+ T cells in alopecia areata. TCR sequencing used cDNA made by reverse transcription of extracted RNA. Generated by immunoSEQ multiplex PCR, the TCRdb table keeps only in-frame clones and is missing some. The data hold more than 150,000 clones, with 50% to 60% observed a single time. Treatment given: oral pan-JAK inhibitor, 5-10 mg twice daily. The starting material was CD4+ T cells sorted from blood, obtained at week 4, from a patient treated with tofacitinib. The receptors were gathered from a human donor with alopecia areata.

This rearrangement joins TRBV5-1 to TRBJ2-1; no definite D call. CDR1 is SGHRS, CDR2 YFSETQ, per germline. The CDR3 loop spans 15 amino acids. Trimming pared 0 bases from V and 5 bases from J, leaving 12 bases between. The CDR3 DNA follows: TGCGCCAGCAGCTTGGGTCAGGACCTGAACAATGAGCAGTTCTTC. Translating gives CASSLGQDLNNEQFF.

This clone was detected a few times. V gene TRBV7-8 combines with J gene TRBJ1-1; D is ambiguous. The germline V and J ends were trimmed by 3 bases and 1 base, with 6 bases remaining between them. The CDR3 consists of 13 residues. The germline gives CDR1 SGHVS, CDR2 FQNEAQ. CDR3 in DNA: TGTGCCAGCAGCTTCGCGGGGAACACTGAAGCTTTCTTT. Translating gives CASSFAGNTEAFF.

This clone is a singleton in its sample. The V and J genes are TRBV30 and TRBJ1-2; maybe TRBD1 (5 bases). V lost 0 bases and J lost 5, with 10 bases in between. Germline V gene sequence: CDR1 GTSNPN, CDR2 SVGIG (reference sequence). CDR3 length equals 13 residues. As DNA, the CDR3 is TGTGCCTGGAGTGTAATGACAGAATATGGCTACACCTTC. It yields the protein CAWSVMTEYGYTF.

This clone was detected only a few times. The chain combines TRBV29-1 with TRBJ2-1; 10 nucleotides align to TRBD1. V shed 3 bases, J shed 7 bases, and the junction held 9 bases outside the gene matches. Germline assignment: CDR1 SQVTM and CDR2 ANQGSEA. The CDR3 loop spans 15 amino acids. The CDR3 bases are TGCAGCGTTGAGATGACAGGGGGCAGGGCTAATGAGCAGTTCTTC. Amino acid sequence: CSVEMTGGRANEQFF.

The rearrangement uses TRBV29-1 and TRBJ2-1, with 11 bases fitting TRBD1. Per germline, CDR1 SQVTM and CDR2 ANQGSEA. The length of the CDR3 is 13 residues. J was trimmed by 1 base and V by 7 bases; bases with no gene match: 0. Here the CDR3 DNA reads TGCAGCGGGGACAGGGGGTCCTACAATGAGCAGTTCTTC. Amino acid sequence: CSGDRGSYNEQFF.

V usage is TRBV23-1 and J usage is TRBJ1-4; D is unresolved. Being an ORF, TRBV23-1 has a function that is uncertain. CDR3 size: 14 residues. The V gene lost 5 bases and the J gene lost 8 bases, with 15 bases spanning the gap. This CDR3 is CASSGNPVREKLFF. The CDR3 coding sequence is TGCGCCAGCAGTGGGAACCCGGTTCGGGAAAAACTGTTTTTT.

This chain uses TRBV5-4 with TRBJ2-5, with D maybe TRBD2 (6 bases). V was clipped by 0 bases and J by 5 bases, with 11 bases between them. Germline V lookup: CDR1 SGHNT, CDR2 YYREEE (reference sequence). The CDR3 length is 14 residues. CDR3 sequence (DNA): TGTGCCAGCAGCTTGGTGGAGGGCTCGGAGACCCAGTACTTC. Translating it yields CASSLVEGSETQYF.

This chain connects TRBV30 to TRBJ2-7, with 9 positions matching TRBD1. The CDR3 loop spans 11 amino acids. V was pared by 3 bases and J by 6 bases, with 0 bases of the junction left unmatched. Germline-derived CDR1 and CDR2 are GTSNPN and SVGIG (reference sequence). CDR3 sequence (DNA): TGTGCCTGGAGGGACAGGGGCGAGCAGTACTTC. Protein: CAWRDRGEQYF.

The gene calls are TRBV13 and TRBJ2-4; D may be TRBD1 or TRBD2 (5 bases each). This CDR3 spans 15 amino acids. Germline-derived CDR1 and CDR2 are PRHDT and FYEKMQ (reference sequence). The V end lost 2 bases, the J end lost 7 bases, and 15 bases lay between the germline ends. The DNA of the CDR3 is TGTGCCAGCAGCTTACGGTGGCAGGGAGCGAACATTCAGTACTTC. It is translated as CASSLRWQGANIQYF.

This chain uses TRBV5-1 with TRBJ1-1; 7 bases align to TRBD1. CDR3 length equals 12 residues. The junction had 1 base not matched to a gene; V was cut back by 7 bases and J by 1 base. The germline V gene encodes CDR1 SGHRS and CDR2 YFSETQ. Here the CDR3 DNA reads TGCGCCAGCGGACAGGAGAACACTGAAGCTTTCTTT. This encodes CASGQENTEAFF.

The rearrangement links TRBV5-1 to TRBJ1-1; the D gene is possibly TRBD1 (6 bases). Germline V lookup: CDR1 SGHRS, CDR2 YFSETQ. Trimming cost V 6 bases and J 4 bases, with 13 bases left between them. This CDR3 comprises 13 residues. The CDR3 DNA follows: TGCGCCAGCATCTCAATAGGGGGCACTGAAGCTTTCTTT. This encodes CASISIGGTEAFF.

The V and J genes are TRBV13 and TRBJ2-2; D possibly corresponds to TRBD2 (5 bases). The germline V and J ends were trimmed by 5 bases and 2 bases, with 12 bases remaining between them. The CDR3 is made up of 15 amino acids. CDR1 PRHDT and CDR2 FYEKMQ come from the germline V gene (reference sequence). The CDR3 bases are TGTGCCAGCAGCCCCCCGGGGTCTAACACCGGGGAGCTGTTTTTT. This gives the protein CASSPPGSNTGELFF.

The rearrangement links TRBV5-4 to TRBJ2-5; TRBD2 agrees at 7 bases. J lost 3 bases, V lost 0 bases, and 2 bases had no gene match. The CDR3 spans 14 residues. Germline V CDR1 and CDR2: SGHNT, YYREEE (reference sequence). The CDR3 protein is CASSLAGGEETQYF. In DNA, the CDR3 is TGTGCCAGCAGCTTGGCGGGGGGTGAAGAGACCCAGTACTTC.

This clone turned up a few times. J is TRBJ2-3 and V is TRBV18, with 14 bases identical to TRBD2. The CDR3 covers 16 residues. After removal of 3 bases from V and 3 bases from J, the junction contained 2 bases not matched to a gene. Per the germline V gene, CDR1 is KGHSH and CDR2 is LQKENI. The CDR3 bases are TGTGCCAGCTCACCTCGGACTAGCGGGGGGACAGATACGCAGTATTTT. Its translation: CASSPRTSGGTDTQYF.

In nucleotides, the CDR3 is TGTGCCTGGAGTGTACCCGACAGGGAGAGTACTGAAGCTTTCTTT. Translated: CAWSVPDRESTEAFF. The chain couples TRBV30 to TRBJ1-1, with 7 bases matching TRBD1. The CDR3 extends over 15 amino acids. CDR1 is GTSNPN, CDR2 SVGIG, per germline (reference sequence). V was clipped by 0 bases and J by 5 bases; unmatched bases: 9.

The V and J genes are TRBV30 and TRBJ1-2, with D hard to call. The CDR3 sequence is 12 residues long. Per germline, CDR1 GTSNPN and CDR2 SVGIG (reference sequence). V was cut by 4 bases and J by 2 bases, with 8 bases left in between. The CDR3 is CAWIKENYGYTF. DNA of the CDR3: TGTGCCTGGATTAAGGAGAACTATGGCTACACCTTC.

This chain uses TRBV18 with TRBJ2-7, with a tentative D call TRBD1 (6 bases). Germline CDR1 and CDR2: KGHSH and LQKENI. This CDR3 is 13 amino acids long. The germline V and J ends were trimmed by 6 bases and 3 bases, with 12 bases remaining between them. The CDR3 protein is CASSLTGNYEQYF. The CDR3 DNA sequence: TGTGCCAGCTCGCTAACAGGGAACTACGAGCAGTACTTC.

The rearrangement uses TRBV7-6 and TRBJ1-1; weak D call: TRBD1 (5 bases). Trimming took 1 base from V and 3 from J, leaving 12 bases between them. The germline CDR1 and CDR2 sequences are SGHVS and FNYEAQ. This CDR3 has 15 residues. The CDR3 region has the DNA TGTGCCAGCAGCTTAGGCAGCCAAGGGGACACTGAAGCTTTCTTT. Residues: CASSLGSQGDTEAFF.

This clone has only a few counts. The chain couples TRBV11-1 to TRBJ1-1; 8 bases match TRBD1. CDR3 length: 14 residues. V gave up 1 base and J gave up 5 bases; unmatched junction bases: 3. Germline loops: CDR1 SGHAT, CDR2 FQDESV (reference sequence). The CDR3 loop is CASSLVGQGTEAFF. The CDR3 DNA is TGTGCCAGCAGCTTAGTCGGACAGGGAACTGAAGCTTTCTTT.

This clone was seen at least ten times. In nucleotides, the CDR3 is TGTGCCAGCAGTTCACCCGGGACAGGGGGCCCTGGGGAGCAGTACTTC. The encoded protein is CASSSPGTGGPGEQYF. The chain couples TRBV28 to TRBJ2-7; 12 bases are a match to TRBD1. This CDR3 has 16 amino acids. V trimming: 4 bases; J trimming: 7 bases; junction bases outside the gene matches: 11. CDR1 is MDHEN, CDR2 SYDVKM, per germline.

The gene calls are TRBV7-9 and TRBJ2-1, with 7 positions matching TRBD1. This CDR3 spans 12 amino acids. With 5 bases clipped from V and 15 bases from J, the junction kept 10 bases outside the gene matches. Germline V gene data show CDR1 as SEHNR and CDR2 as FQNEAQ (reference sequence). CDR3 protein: CASSNRQGRPFF. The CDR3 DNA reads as TGTGCCAGCAGCAACCGACAGGGCAGGCCGTTCTTC. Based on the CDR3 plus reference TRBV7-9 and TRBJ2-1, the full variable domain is DTGVSQNPRHKITKRGQNVTFRCDPISEHNRLYWYRQTLGQGPEFLTYFQNEAQLEKSRLLSDRFSAERPKGSFSTLEIQRTEQGDSAMYLCASSNRQGRPFFGPGTRLTVL.

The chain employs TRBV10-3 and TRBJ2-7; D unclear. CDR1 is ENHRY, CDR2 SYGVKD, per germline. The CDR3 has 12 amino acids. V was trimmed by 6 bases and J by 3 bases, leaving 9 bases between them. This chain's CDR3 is CAIRTVSYEQYF. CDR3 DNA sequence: TGTGCCATCAGGACGGTGAGCTACGAGCAGTACTTC.

The CDR3 nucleotides are TGTGCCAGCTCGGCAGATACGCAGTATTTT. Its translation is CASSADTQYF. The rearrangement links TRBV7-9 to TRBJ2-3; no reliable D call. Germline-derived CDR1 and CDR2 are SEHNR and FQNEAQ (reference sequence). CDR3 length: 10 amino acids. V was pared by 8 bases and J by 4 bases, with 4 bases between.